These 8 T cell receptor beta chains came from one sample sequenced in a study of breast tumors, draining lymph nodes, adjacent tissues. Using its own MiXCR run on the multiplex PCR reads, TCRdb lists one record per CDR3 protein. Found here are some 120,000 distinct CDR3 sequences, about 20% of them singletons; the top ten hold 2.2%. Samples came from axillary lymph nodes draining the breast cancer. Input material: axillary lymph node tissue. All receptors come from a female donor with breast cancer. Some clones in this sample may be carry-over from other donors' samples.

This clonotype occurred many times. The CDR3 sequence is CSARLVGDINQPQHF. In DNA, the CDR3 is TGCAGTGCTAGGCTTGTAGGGGACATCAATCAGCCCCAGCATTTT. This chain connects TRBV20-1 to TRBJ1-5; D may be TRBD1 (6 bases). CDR3 length equals 15 residues. CDR1 DFQATT and CDR2 SNEGSKA come from the germline V gene (reference sequence). With 3 bases removed from V and 3 bases from J, the gap between germline ends came to 15 bases.

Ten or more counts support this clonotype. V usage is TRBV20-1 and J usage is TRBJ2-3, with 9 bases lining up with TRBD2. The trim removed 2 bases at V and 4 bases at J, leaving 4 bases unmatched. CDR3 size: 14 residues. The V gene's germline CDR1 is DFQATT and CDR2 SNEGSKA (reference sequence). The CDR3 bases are TGCAGTGCTAGACAAGCGGGAGGTGCAGATACGCAGTATTTT. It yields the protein CSARQAGGADTQYF.

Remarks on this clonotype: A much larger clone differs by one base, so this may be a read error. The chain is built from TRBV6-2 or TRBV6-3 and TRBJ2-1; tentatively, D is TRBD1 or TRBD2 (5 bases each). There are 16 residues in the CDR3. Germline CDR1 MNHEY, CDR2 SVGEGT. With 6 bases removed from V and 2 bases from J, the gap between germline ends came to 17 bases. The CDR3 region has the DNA TGTGCCAGCAGACCACATCCGGGGCACGCCTACAATGAGCAGTTCTTC. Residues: CASRPHPGHAYNEQFF.

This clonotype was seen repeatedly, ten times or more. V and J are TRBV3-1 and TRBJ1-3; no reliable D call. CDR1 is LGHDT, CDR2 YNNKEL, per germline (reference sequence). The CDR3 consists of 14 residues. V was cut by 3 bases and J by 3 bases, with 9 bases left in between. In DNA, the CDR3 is TGTGCCAGCAGCCATGGACTAAGTGGAAACACCATATATTTT. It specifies CASSHGLSGNTIYF.

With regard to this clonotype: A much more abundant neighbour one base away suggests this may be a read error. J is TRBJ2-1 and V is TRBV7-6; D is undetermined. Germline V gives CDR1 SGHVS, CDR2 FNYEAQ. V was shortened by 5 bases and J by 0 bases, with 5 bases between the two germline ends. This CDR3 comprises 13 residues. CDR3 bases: TGTGCCAGCAGCGCTAGCTCCTACAATGAGCAGTTCTTC. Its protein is CASSASSYNEQFF. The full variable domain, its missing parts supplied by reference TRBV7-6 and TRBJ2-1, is GAGVSQSPRYKVTKRGQDVALRCDPISGHVSLYWYRQALGQGPEFLTYFNYEAQQDKSGLPNDRFSAERPEGSISTLTIQRTEQRDSAMYRCASSASSYNEQFFGPGTRLTVL.

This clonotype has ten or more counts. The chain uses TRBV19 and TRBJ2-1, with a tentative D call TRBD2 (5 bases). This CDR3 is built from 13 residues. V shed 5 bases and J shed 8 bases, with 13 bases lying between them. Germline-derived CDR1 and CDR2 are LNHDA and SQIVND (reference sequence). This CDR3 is CASSALVMDEQFF. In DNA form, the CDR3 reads TGTGCCAGTAGTGCACTAGTGATGGATGAGCAGTTCTTC. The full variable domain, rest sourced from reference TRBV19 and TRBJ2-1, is DGGITQSPKYLFRKEGQNVTLSCEQNLNHDAMYWYRQDPGQGLRLIYYSQIVNDFQKGDIAEGYSVSREKKESFPLTVTSAQKNPTAFYLCASSALVMDEQFFGPGTRLTVL.

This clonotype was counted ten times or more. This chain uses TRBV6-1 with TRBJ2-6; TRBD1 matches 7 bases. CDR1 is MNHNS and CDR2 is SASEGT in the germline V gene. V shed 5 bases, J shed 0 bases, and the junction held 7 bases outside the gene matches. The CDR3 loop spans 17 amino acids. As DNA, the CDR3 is TGTGCCAGCAGTTTCGACAGGGCCAGCTCTGGGGCCAACGTCCTGACTTTC. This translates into CASSFDRASSGANVLTF.

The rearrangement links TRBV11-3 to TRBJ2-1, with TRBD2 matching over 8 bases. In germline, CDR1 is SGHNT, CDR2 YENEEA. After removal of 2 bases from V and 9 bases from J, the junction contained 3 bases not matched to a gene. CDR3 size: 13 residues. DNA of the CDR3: TGTGCCAGCAGCTTACGCGGGGGGCGTGAGCAGTTCTTC. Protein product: CASSLRGGREQFF. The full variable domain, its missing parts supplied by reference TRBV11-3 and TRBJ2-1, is EAGVVQSPRYKIIEKKQPVAFWCNPISGHNTLYWYLQNLGQGPELLIRYENEEAVDDSQLPKDRFSAERLKGVDSTLKIQPAELGDSAVYLCASSLRGGREQFFGPGTRLTVL.